The 24 T cell receptor beta chains below were found in one sample sequenced in a study of spatial heterogeneity in lung cancer. Time point defined: sample taken at primary tumor resection. TCRdb redid the calling of the 5' RACE reads with MiXCR, one entry per CDR3 protein. The table has about 61,000 distinct CDR3 sequences, under 7.5% seen once. The sequences come from PBMCs, collected at surgery. Receptors originate from a female donor with early-stage non-small cell lung cancer.

This clonotype was detected many times. The chain joins TRBV3-1 to TRBJ2-7, with 11 positions matching TRBD1. Germline lookup yields CDR1 LGHDT and CDR2 YNNKEL (reference sequence). This CDR3 region has 17 residues. J was trimmed by 2 bases and V by 1 base; bases with no gene match: 7. The CDR3 protein is CASSQVSPGQGAYEQYF. Written as DNA, the CDR3 is TGTGCCAGCAGCCAAGTAAGCCCGGGACAGGGGGCCTACGAGCAGTACTTC.

This clonotype has a handful of counts. This chain uses TRBV5-1 with TRBJ2-1, with 7 bases lining up with TRBD2. The CDR3 runs 14 residues. In germline, CDR1 is SGHRS, CDR2 YFSETQ. The trim removed 7 bases at V and 5 bases at J, leaving 9 bases unmatched. This chain's CDR3 is CASAPGGVDNEQFF. The CDR3 DNA reads TGCGCCAGCGCTCCGGGAGGAGTGGACAATGAGCAGTTCTTC.

This clonotype was detected ten times or more. This chain joins TRBV25-1 and TRBJ2-7; D possibly matches TRBD1 or TRBD2 (5 bases each). In germline, CDR1 is MGHDK, CDR2 SYGVNS. Between the trimmed V and J ends, which lost 5 bases and 0 bases, there was a span of 8 bases. The CDR3 extends over 13 amino acids. Written as DNA, the CDR3 is TGTGCCAGCAGTCCCGGGGCCTCCTACGAGCAGTACGTC. Translating it yields CASSPGASYEQYV.

This clonotype was recorded many times. The chain links TRBV2 to TRBJ1-2; D might be TRBD1 (6 bases). The CDR3 spans 15 residues. V was clipped by 2 bases and J by 5 bases, with 15 bases between them. The germline gives CDR1 SNHLY, CDR2 FYNNEI. CDR3 in amino acids: CASSEMAGAAYGYTF. CDR3 nucleotide sequence: TGTGCCAGCAGTGAAATGGCAGGGGCTGCTTATGGCTACACCTTC.

The V and J genes are TRBV5-1 and TRBJ2-5; 10 nucleotides agree with TRBD2. V was pared by 4 bases and J by 7 bases, with 10 bases of the junction left unmatched. The CDR3 is 15 residues long. Germline V gene data show CDR1 as SGHRS and CDR2 as YFSETQ. The CDR3 sequence is CASSIGTSDSGTQYF. The CDR3 DNA reads TGCGCCAGCAGCATCGGGACTAGCGACAGCGGGACCCAGTACTTC. The variable domain in full, completed from reference TRBV5-1 and TRBJ2-5, reads KAGVTQTPRYLIKTRGQQVTLSCSPISGHRSVSWYQQTPGQGLQFLFEYFSETQRNKGNFPGRFSGRQFSNSRSEMNVSTLELGDSALYLCASSIGTSDSGTQYFGPGTRLLVL.

This clonotype turned up a few times. V is TRBV28 and J is TRBJ2-7; tentative D call: TRBD1 (5 bases). The CDR3 length is 16 residues. Germline V gene data show CDR1 as MDHEN and CDR2 as SYDVKM. The V end was cut by 4 bases, the J end by 1 base, with 17 bases between. The CDR3 nucleotides are TGTGCCAGCAGTTCGCGGTGGCAGGGCGAGTCCTACGAGCAGTACTTC. Its protein is CASSSRWQGESYEQYF.

The sample holds a few counts of this clonotype. This sequence joins TRBV7-7 and TRBJ2-7; no reliable D call. CDR1 and CDR2 from the germline V gene are SSHAT and FNYEAQ (reference sequence). This CDR3 has 13 amino acids. The CDR3 spells CASSLRRLYEQYV. CDR3 nucleotides: TGTGCTAGCAGCTTAAGACGGTTATACGAGCAGTACGTC.

Many counts were recorded for this clonotype. The rearrangement links TRBV20-1 to TRBJ2-5, with a weak D call TRBD2 (6 bases). The CDR3 totals 12 residues. The germline V and J ends were trimmed by 5 bases and 1 base, with 8 bases remaining between them. The V gene's germline CDR1 is DFQATT and CDR2 SNEGSKA (reference sequence). In DNA form, the CDR3 reads TGCAGTGCTTGGACTACCCAAGAGACCCAGTACTTC. Translated: CSAWTTQETQYF.

This clonotype was observed at least ten times. CDR3 coding DNA: TGTGCCAGCAGCTTAGACAATAACTATGGCTACACCTTC. Protein: CASSLDNNYGYTF. The chain employs TRBV7-2 and TRBJ1-2; D is unclear. Trimming removed 1 base from V and 1 base from J, with 4 bases in between. This CDR3 has 13 amino acids. Per germline, CDR1 SGHTA and CDR2 FQGNSA.

The sample holds many counts of this clonotype. The chain has TRBV10-3 and TRBJ1-1, with no clear D. Trimming stripped 6 bases from V and 2 bases from J, with 4 bases between. This CDR3 has 11 amino acids. From germline, CDR1 is ENHRY and CDR2 SYGVKD. The CDR3 loop is CAIRDNTEAFF. The CDR3 DNA follows: TGTGCCATCAGGGACAACACTGAAGCTTTCTTT.

This clonotype was counted only a few times. This rearrangement joins TRBV6-5 to TRBJ2-3, with 8 bases lining up with TRBD2. Trimming removed 0 bases from V and 0 bases from J; junction bases left unmatched: 5. The CDR3 consists of 17 residues. CDR1 is MNHEY, CDR2 SVGAGI, per germline. The CDR3 coding sequence is TGTGCCAGCAGTTACTCAATAGCGGGAACAAGCACAGATACGCAGTATTTT. Translating it yields CASSYSIAGTSTDTQYF.

This sequence joins TRBV11-3 and TRBJ2-5; TRBD1 matches 7 bases. V lost 1 base to trimming and J lost 5 bases; unmatched junction nucleotides: 13. This CDR3 has 17 amino acids. Germline values: CDR1 SGHNT, CDR2 YENEEA. Written as DNA, the CDR3 is TGTGCCAGCAGCTTAGGTCTGCCGGGCTCCAGGGGGGAGACCCAGTACTTC. It yields the protein CASSLGLPGSRGETQYF.

In its sample, this clonotype was seen a few times. The V gene is TRBV7-9, the J gene TRBJ1-4; no clear D. The CDR3 extends over 15 amino acids. From germline, CDR1 is SEHNR and CDR2 FQNEAQ (reference sequence). Trimming stripped 1 base from V and 0 bases from J, with 6 bases between. The chain's CDR3 is CASSLGTATNEKLFF. The CDR3 DNA sequence: TGTGCCAGCAGCTTAGGTACTGCAACTAATGAAAAACTGTTTTTT.

This clonotype was found many times. The V gene is TRBV12-3 or TRBV12-4, the J gene TRBJ2-3; TRBD2 agrees at 9 bases. The trim removed 3 bases at V and 4 bases at J, leaving 5 bases unmatched. This CDR3 region has 15 residues. CDR3 sequence reads: CASSFDGGRADTQYF. The CDR3 nucleotides are TGTGCCAGCAGTTTTGACGGCGGGAGGGCAGATACGCAGTATTTT.

The chain has TRBV6-2 or TRBV6-3 and TRBJ2-3, with 8 bases identical to TRBD2. The CDR3 is 17 amino acids. V trimming: 6 bases; J trimming: 2 bases; junction bases outside the gene matches: 13. Germline V CDR1 and CDR2: MNHEY, SVGEGT. The CDR3 here is CASSTLSSGAFTDTQYF. CDR3 coding DNA: TGTGCCAGCAGCACCCTGAGTAGCGGGGCGTTCACAGATACGCAGTATTTT.

This clonotype appeared a few times. The V call is TRBV5-1, the J call TRBJ2-3; 9 bases line up with TRBD2. In germline, CDR1 is SGHRS, CDR2 YFSETQ. V dropped 0 bases and J dropped 0; count of bases not matched to a gene: 5. The CDR3 runs 17 residues. The CDR3 DNA reads as TGCGCCAGCAGCTTGGCCCCTAGCGGGACTAGCACAGATACGCAGTATTTT. This gives the protein CASSLAPSGTSTDTQYF. Full variable domain (missing parts from reference TRBV5-1 and TRBJ2-3): KAGVTQTPRYLIKTRGQQVTLSCSPISGHRSVSWYQQTPGQGLQFLFEYFSETQRNKGNFPGRFSGRQFSNSRSEMNVSTLELGDSALYLCASSLAPSGTSTDTQYFGPGTRLTVL.

This clonotype was counted many times. This chain connects TRBV12-3 or TRBV12-4 to TRBJ1-4, with a weak D call TRBD1 (6 bases). The CDR3 loop spans 14 amino acids. Trimming took 6 bases from V and 5 from J, leaving 13 bases between them. Here the CDR3 DNA reads TGTGCCAGCAGGTTGGACAGAGTCAATGAAAAACTGTTTTTT. The encoded protein is CASRLDRVNEKLFF.

This clonotype occurred a few times. J is TRBJ1-5 and V is TRBV30; D is uncertain. The V gene's germline CDR1 is GTSNPN and CDR2 SVGIG (reference sequence). The V and J ends lost 1 base and 5 bases respectively, with 9 bases between them. CDR3 length: 13 residues. CDR3 protein: CAWSADWDQPQHF. CDR3 bases: TGTGCCTGGAGTGCGGACTGGGATCAGCCCCAGCATTTT. Filled out from reference TRBV30 and TRBJ1-5, the complete variable domain reads SQTIHQWPATLVQPVGSPLSLECTVEGTSNPNLYWYRQAAGRGLQLLFYSVGIGQISSEVPQNLSASRPQDRQFILSSKKLLLSDSGFYLCAWSADWDQPQHFGDGTRLSIL.

This clonotype has a handful of counts. V and J are TRBV19 and TRBJ1-6; TRBD1 agrees at 10 bases. Germline-derived CDR1 and CDR2 are LNHDA and SQIVND (reference sequence). The CDR3 is made up of 22 amino acids. Losses at the gene ends were 7 bases for V and 5 bases for J; bases not matched to a gene: 26. CDR3 nucleotides: TGTGCCAGTACCCAATACTCGATCTGGAGGAGGACAGGGGGTCGAGATAATTCACCCCTCCACTTT. It yields the protein CASTQYSIWRRTGGRDNSPLHF.

V usage is TRBV6-2 or TRBV6-3 and J usage is TRBJ1-2; D perhaps matches TRBD1 (5 bases). The CDR3 extends over 12 amino acids. CDR1 and CDR2 (germline): MNHEY, SVGEGT. Trimming took 7 bases from V and 7 from J, leaving 13 bases between them. CDR3 nucleotide sequence: TGTGCCAGCAAAGAAAGGGGCTCTGGCTACACCTTC. Protein product: CASKERGSGYTF.

The table lists this clonotype with many counts. The V call is TRBV5-1, the J call TRBJ1-1; D remains unclear. The CDR3 covers 13 residues. Germline V gene lookup returns CDR1 SGHRS and CDR2 YFSETQ. Trimming left V 0 bases short and J 1 base short, with 4 bases between. In DNA form, the CDR3 reads TGCGCCAGCAGCTTGGGCCGGAACACTGAAGCTTTCTTT. Its translation: CASSLGRNTEAFF.

This clonotype has a count of ten or more. The chain couples TRBV9 to TRBJ2-2, with no clear D. The CDR3 runs 14 residues. Germline CDR1 reads SGDLS; CDR2 reads YYNGEE. Deletions cut 6 bases from V and 6 bases from J, with 15 bases between. CDR3 nucleotides: TGTGCCAGCACCTCCGACGCCGGACCCGGGGAGCTGTTTTTT. Its translation is CASTSDAGPGELFF.

The sample holds many counts of this clonotype. The V call is TRBV10-3, the J call TRBJ1-4; D uncertain. Germline assignment: CDR1 ENHRY and CDR2 SYGVKD. V was pared by 3 bases and J by 8 bases, with 16 bases between. The CDR3 is made up of 15 amino acids. The CDR3 here is CAISERTGMGEKLFF. CDR3 DNA sequence: TGTGCCATCAGTGAAAGGACCGGGATGGGGGAAAAACTGTTTTTT.

There are many counts of this clonotype. This chain connects TRBV2 to TRBJ1-2; 8 bases map to TRBD1. The V gene's germline CDR1 is SNHLY and CDR2 FYNNEI. Trimming cost V 6 bases and J 2 bases; bases outside gene matches: 2. This CDR3 is 13 amino acids long. In DNA form, the CDR3 reads TGTGCCAGCAGGGGACAGGACAACTATGGCTACACCTTC. Translated: CASRGQDNYGYTF. The whole variable domain, filled in from reference TRBV2 and TRBJ1-2, reads EPEVTQTPSHQVTQMGQEVILRCVPISNHLYFYWYRQILGQKVEFLVSFYNNEISEKSEIFDDQFSVERPDGSNFTLKIRSTKLEDSAMYFCASRGQDNYGYTFGSGTRLTVV.